One sample yielded the 11 T cell receptor beta chains listed below, sequenced in a study of vaccination and CD4 T cells after COVID-19. An Oncomine TCR Beta short-read assay was used to sequence the DNA from cultured CD4+ T cells. Via MiXCR, TCRdb re-called the PCR reads, giving one row per CDR3 protein. The sample yields under 25,000 distinct CDR3 sequences, nearly 55% seen once. Treatment described: approximately nine-day PBMC culture with coronavirus spike peptide pools or control peptides (ViraFEST assay). For these receptors, no antigen is known. Sequences were obtained from CD4+ T cells from blood, cultured in vitro. Source of these receptors: a human donor who had recovered from COVID-19.

This chain uses TRBV12-5 with TRBJ2-5, with 15 bases fitting TRBD2. The germline gives CDR1 LGHNT, CDR2 FRNRAP. There are 18 residues in the CDR3. Germline trimming cut 5 bases from V and 2 bases from J; bases unmatched to any gene: 9. CDR3 protein: CASGHGLAGGPRQETQYF. The CDR3 nucleotides are TGTGCTAGTGGTCACGGACTAGCGGGAGGGCCGAGACAAGAGACCCAGTACTTC. Full variable domain (missing parts from reference TRBV12-5 and TRBJ2-5): DARVTQTPRHKVTEMGQEVTMRCQPILGHNTVFWYRQTMMQGLELLAYFRNRAPLDDSGMPKDRFSAEMPDATLATLKIQPSEPRDSAVYFCASGHGLAGGPRQETQYFGPGTRLLVL.

In this sample, this clonotype turned up once. J is TRBJ2-4 and V is TRBV2; D tentatively reads TRBD1 or TRBD2 (5 bases each). The germline V gene has CDR1 SNHLY and CDR2 FYNNEI. The CDR3 consists of 13 residues. V was pared by 6 bases and J by 8 bases, with 14 bases between. The DNA of the CDR3 is TGTGCCAGCAGCGGGACCACAGGAGACATTCAGTACTTC. Protein sequence: CASSGTTGDIQYF.

This sequence joins TRBV7-9 and TRBJ1-6, with D possibly TRBD1 on 6 matching bases. V was cut by 0 bases and J by 7 bases, with 7 bases left in between. Germline V gives CDR1 SEHNR, CDR2 FQNEAQ (reference sequence). The CDR3 covers 14 residues. CDR3 sequence reads: CASSLAQGNSPLHF. In DNA, the CDR3 is TGTGCCAGCAGCTTAGCCCAGGGGAATTCACCCCTCCACTTT.

The chain combines TRBV11-2 with TRBJ2-7, with D perhaps given as TRBD1 or TRBD2 (5 bases each). Germline V gene sequence: CDR1 SGHAT, CDR2 FQNNGV. The CDR3 has 13 amino acids. V was clipped by 4 bases and J by 5 bases, with 12 bases between them. The CDR3 loop is CASSWDRGHEQYF. CDR3 sequence (DNA): TGTGCCAGCAGCTGGGACCGGGGACACGAGCAGTACTTC.

The V and J genes are TRBV10-3 and TRBJ1-1; a possible D gene is TRBD1 (6 bases). V lost 7 bases and J 7 bases, leaving 19 bases between the germline ends. Germline V CDR1 and CDR2: ENHRY, SYGVKD. The CDR3 has 14 amino acids. The CDR3 coding sequence is TGTGCCATCACCAACATAGGGGGTAGGGGTGAAGCTTTCTTT. This gives the protein CAITNIGGRGEAFF.

V gene TRBV6-2 or TRBV6-3 combines with J gene TRBJ1-2, with 7 bases fitting TRBD1. With 1 base clipped from V and 8 bases from J, the junction kept 7 bases outside the gene matches. This CDR3 region has 14 residues. CDR1 is MNHEY, CDR2 SVGEGT, per germline. The chain's CDR3 is CASSYWEGARGYTF. The DNA for the CDR3 is TGTGCCAGCAGTTACTGGGAGGGGGCGAGGGGCTACACCTTC.

The chain is built from TRBV3-1 and TRBJ2-2; 10 bases match TRBD2. Trimming at V came to 7 bases and at J to 1 base, leaving 3 bases not matched to a gene. The CDR3 spans 15 residues. The germline V gene encodes CDR1 LGHDT and CDR2 YNNKEL (reference sequence). The CDR3 sequence is CASTLAGKNTGELFF. The CDR3, as DNA: TGTGCCAGCACACTAGCGGGGAAGAACACCGGGGAGCTGTTTTTT.

The chain has TRBV11-2 and TRBJ1-3; D gene uncertain. The germline CDR1 and CDR2 sequences are SGHAT and FQNNGV. The V and J ends lost 5 bases and 7 bases respectively, with 18 bases between them. The CDR3 runs to 15 residues. The CDR3 reads CASSPQSGLRNTIYF. The DNA of the CDR3 is TGTGCCAGCAGCCCCCAATCGGGATTGCGGAACACCATATATTTT.

The chain links TRBV18 to TRBJ2-7; D remains unclear. Trimming left V 0 bases short and J 1 base short, with 10 bases between. This CDR3 is built from 15 residues. Looked up from germline, CDR1 is KGHSH and CDR2 is LQKENI. The CDR3 region has the DNA TGTGCCAGCTCACCACCTTCGACTTCTTCCTACGAGCAGTACTTC. As protein: CASSPPSTSSYEQYF.

The V gene is TRBV11-2, the J gene TRBJ1-1; 8 positions agree with TRBD1. This CDR3 is 16 amino acids long. Germline assignment: CDR1 SGHAT and CDR2 FQNNGV. After removal of 4 bases from V and 1 base from J, the junction contained 8 bases not matched to a gene. The CDR3 DNA follows: TGTGCCAGCAGCTCTCGGACAGGGAGGAGGAACACTGAAGCTTTCTTT. Translating it yields CASSSRTGRRNTEAFF. Full variable domain (missing parts from reference TRBV11-2 and TRBJ1-1): EAGVAQSPRYKIIEKRQSVAFWCNPISGHATLYWYQQILGQGPKLLIQFQNNGVVDDSQLPKDRFSAERLKGVDSTLKIQPAKLEDSAVYLCASSSRTGRRNTEAFFGQGTRLTVV.

This chain uses TRBV3-1 with TRBJ2-5; D ambiguous. CDR1 and CDR2 from the germline V gene are LGHDT and YNNKEL (reference sequence). The CDR3 runs to 15 residues. V was pared by 0 bases and J by 5 bases, with 13 bases between. This CDR3 is CASSQDRKLGETQYF. The CDR3, as DNA: TGTGCCAGCAGCCAAGATAGGAAGCTAGGCGAGACCCAGTACTTC.